The T cell receptor (beta chain) under discussion was sequenced for a study of OX40 agonist ivuxolimab in advanced cancers. At the level of the study: Dose-escalation cases comprised hepatocellular carcinoma, melanoma, renal cell or head and neck cancer.

General study points: Dose levels from 0.1 to 3.0 mg/kg saw CD4+ and CD8+ blood T cells expand clonally by week 6. It was not determined which antigens were specifically recognized by the peripheral T cells that had undergone clonal expansion.

Individuals having autoimmune disease history or systemic immunosuppression were not enrolled. Worth noting for this clone: Its target is unknown.

The assay was immunoSEQ multiplex PCR, and TCRdb's table has in-frame clones only and misses some. The sample contains approximately 100,000 clones, roughly nine tenths of which appear only once. Germline loops: CDR1 KGHSH, CDR2 LQKENI. Trimming shortened V by 2 bases and J by 4 bases, and 11 bases separated the two germline ends. The CDR3 covers 14 residues. The source was CD4+ or CD8+ T cells sorted from blood, collected in a trial of the OX40 agonist ivuxolimab. This sequence was found in an adult with an advanced solid tumor such as melanoma, head and neck, liver or kidney cancer. This rearrangement joins TRBV18 to TRBJ1-1; no definite D call. CDR3: CASSPRTGLTEAFF. The DNA for the CDR3 is TGTGCCAGCTCACCAAGGACTGGTCTCACTGAAGCTTTCTTT.